This is a list of T cell receptor beta chains from one sample in a study of siplizumab effects on memory and regulatory T cells. The repertoire was sequenced with immunoSEQ multiplex PCR; TCRdb's copy has only in-frame clones and lacks some. Here the sample spans under 110,000 clones, 85% to 95% being singletons. Sequences were obtained from non-Treg CD4+ T cells sorted from blood. Source of these receptors: a human donor in good health. The CDR3 runs from the conserved cysteine through the conserved F or W. A D gene is named only where the DNA matches it firmly. Clone size, where shown, is once, few, many, or a class for clones that have expanded.

d_gene	v_gene	abundance	len	j_gene	CDR3nt	CDR3aa
.	TRBV7-9	.	14	TRBJ1-1	TGTGCCAGCAGCTTACAGGGAGGGACCTCTGAAGCTTTCTTT	CASSLQGGTSEAFF
.	TRBV6-5	.	15	TRBJ2-3	TGTGCCAGCAGCAAGTGGACTCGGGGGACAGATACGCAGTATTTT	CASSKWTRGTDTQYF
.	TRBV23-1	.	15	TRBJ1-2	TGCGCCAGCAGTCAATCTGAAGGAGGCCCTTGGGGCTACACCTTC	CASSQSEGGPWGYTF
.	TRBV7-2	.	15	TRBJ2-7	TGTGCCAGCAGCTTAGTCCCAGGGGACTCCTACGAGCAGTACTTC	CASSLVPGDSYEQYF
TRBD1	TRBV7-2	.	13	TRBJ2-7	TGTGCCAGCAGCTTCGACAGGGTTGATGTGCAGTACTTC	CASSFDRVDVQYF
TRBD1	TRBV7-9	few	18	TRBJ1-1	TGTGCCAGCAGCTTAGAGAGACAGGGAACGTACGGAGACACTGAAGCTTTCTTT	CASSLERQGTYGDTEAFF
TRBD1	TRBV7-9	.	15	TRBJ1-3	TGTGCCAGCAGCTTAGGGGGACAGTCTGGAAACACCATATATTTT	CASSLGGQSGNTIYF
TRBD1	TRBV10-3	.	17	TRBJ2-1	TGTGCCATCAGTGGGAGCAGGGGGTTCAGCTCCTACAATGAGCAGTTCTTC	CAISGSRGFSSYNEQFF
TRBD1	TRBV6-5	.	14	TRBJ2-1	TGTGCCAGCAGTTACGGGACAGGGTACAATGAGCAGTTCTTC	CASSYGTGYNEQFF
TRBD1	TRBV29-1	.	17	TRBJ2-6	TGCAGCGCCCGATTGGGACAGTTTACCTCTGGGGCCAACGTCCTGACTTTC	CSARLGQFTSGANVLTF
TRBD1	TRBV4-1	once	16	TRBJ1-5	TGCGCCAGCAGCCACGACCGGGACAGGGGACTTCAGCCCCAGCATTTT	CASSHDRDRGLQPQHF
.	TRBV7-2	.	13	TRBJ2-1	TGTGCCAGCAGCCGGGGGGCGGGGACTGAGCAGTTCTTC	CASSRGAGTEQFF
.	TRBV28	.	15	TRBJ2-2	TGTGCCAGCAGTATTATGACAGGACACGCCGGGGAGCTGTTTTTT	CASSIMTGHAGELFF